The 16 T cell receptor beta chains reported below all come from one sample, sequenced in a study of neoadjuvant anti-PD-1 for oral cavity cancer (dated by TCRdb to about 2021). The library was built by means of the immunoSEQ multiplex PCR assay. The table comes from immuneACCESS by way of TCRdb, which keeps in-frame sequences with V and J called. Part of the clones is missing from these tables; in studies checked, under half for an unresolved V gene and the rest for unknown reasons. The sample records approximately 15,000 clones, 70% to 75% of which are singletons. Jointly, the top ten make up approximately 3.1% of the sample. Read against the paper, the sample's time point label means: after neoadjuvant nivolumab, at surgical resection. Sequencing used PBMCs, obtained after nivolumab (anti-PD-1) treatment. These receptors were collected from a person between 40 and 85 years old with oral cavity squamous cell carcinoma.

This chain connects TRBV19 to TRBJ2-5; D is uncertain. V was trimmed by 3 bases and J by 1 base, leaving 15 bases between them. Germline values: CDR1 LNHDA, CDR2 SQIVND (reference sequence). CDR3 length: 16 amino acids. The DNA for the CDR3 is TGTGCCAGTAGTATCCCATCCGAGGTCGGCCAAGAGACCCAGTACTTC. Its protein is CASSIPSEVGQETQYF.

The chain carries TRBV5-4 and TRBJ2-5; a weak D match, TRBD2 (7 bases). V dropped 2 bases and J dropped 2 bases, with 10 bases sitting between them. The V gene's germline CDR1 is SGHNT and CDR2 YYREEE (reference sequence). This CDR3 region has 14 residues. CDR3 nucleotide sequence: TGTGCCAGCAGCTTAAGCGGGACACAAGAGACCCAGTACTTC. It codes for CASSLSGTQETQYF.

CDR3 loop: CAISPSLAGIANEQFF. Here the CDR3 DNA reads TGTGCCATCAGTCCTTCACTAGCGGGAATTGCTAATGAGCAGTTCTTC. This chain connects TRBV10-3 to TRBJ2-1, with 10 bases lining up with TRBD2. CDR3 length equals 16 residues. Germline V gene data show CDR1 as ENHRY and CDR2 as SYGVKD. The ends lost 5 bases at V and 7 bases at J; junction bases unmatched: 11.

This rearrangement joins TRBV5-1 to TRBJ2-5; no definite D call. The germline V and J ends were trimmed by 0 bases and 0 bases, with 6 bases remaining between them. This CDR3 contains 14 residues. The germline V gene has CDR1 SGHRS and CDR2 YFSETQ. CDR3 bases: TGCGCCAGCAGCTTGGGGACGTACCAAGAGACCCAGTACTTC. Its protein product is CASSLGTYQETQYF.

The chain uses TRBV29-1 and TRBJ2-3; 8 bases fit TRBD1. V shed 4 bases, J shed 2 bases, and the junction held 5 bases outside the gene matches. The germline gives CDR1 SQVTM, CDR2 ANQGSEA. CDR3 length: 14 residues. The CDR3 coding sequence is TGCAGCGTTGGGAGACAGGGGTACACAGATACGCAGTATTTT. Its translation: CSVGRQGYTDTQYF.

In its sample, this clone was seen a few times. The V gene is TRBV27, the J gene TRBJ1-2, with 11 bases lining up with TRBD1. Losses at the gene ends were 6 bases for V and 6 bases for J; bases not matched to a gene: 6. Germline V gene sequence: CDR1 MNHEY, CDR2 SMNVEV (reference sequence). The CDR3 runs to 14 residues. CDR3 sequence reads: CASRAPGQGDGYTF. In DNA form, the CDR3 reads TGTGCCAGCAGGGCACCGGGACAGGGGGATGGCTACACCTTC.

This clone was seen only once. The chain is built from TRBV6-5 and TRBJ2-7; 8 bases align to TRBD2. J lost 6 bases, V lost 5 bases, and 6 bases had no gene match. CDR3 size: 13 residues. Germline V gene lookup returns CDR1 MNHEY and CDR2 SVGAGI. The CDR3 DNA reads as TGTGCCAGCAGTCGACTAGCGTCTGGCGAGCAGTACTTC. Residues: CASSRLASGEQYF.

J is TRBJ2-3 and V is TRBV11-2; D not resolved. Germline CDR1 reads SGHAT; CDR2 reads FQNNGV. CDR3 length: 13 amino acids. The germline V and J ends were trimmed by 5 bases and 4 bases, with 10 bases remaining between them. The CDR3 sequence is CASSRRGADTQYF. The CDR3 DNA follows: TGTGCCAGCAGCCGACGTGGGGCAGATACGCAGTATTTT. Full variable domain (remainder filled in from reference TRBV11-2 and TRBJ2-3): EAGVAQSPRYKIIEKRQSVAFWCNPISGHATLYWYQQILGQGPKLLIQFQNNGVVDDSQLPKDRFSAERLKGVDSTLKIQPAKLEDSAVYLCASSRRGADTQYFGPGTRLTVL.

The V gene is TRBV2, the J gene TRBJ1-5; a weak D match, TRBD1 (5 bases). V lost 8 bases, J lost 2 bases, and 19 bases lay in between. This CDR3 spans 16 amino acids. Germline-derived CDR1 and CDR2 are SNHLY and FYNNEI. The CDR3 sequence: CASVGERDRGNQPQHF. CDR3 DNA sequence: TGTGCCAGCGTCGGTGAGAGGGACCGTGGCAATCAGCCCCAGCATTTT.

This clone was seen more than once but under ten times. This sequence joins TRBV28 and TRBJ1-2; D is possibly TRBD1 (6 bases). V was trimmed by 5 bases and J by 2 bases, leaving 12 bases between them. The CDR3 is 14 residues long. The germline CDR1 and CDR2 sequences are MDHEN and SYDVKM. Written as DNA, the CDR3 is TGTGCCAGCAGTCCGGAGGGGGGGAACTATGGCTACACCTTC. Translation gives CASSPEGGNYGYTF.

V is TRBV6-6 and J is TRBJ2-1; D might be TRBD1 or TRBD2, each matching 5 bases. V gave up 5 bases and J gave up 4 bases, with 15 bases separating them. Germline V gene lookup returns CDR1 MNHNY and CDR2 SVGAGI (reference sequence). This CDR3 is built from 15 residues. CDR3 sequence (DNA): TGTGCCAGCAGTCCAGGGAGCGGAGAGTACAATGAGCAGTTCTTC. It codes for CASSPGSGEYNEQFF.

V usage is TRBV20-1 and J usage is TRBJ2-1; D gene unclear. The CDR3 extends over 11 amino acids. Germline CDR1 DFQATT, CDR2 SNEGSKA (reference sequence). V was clipped by 0 bases and J by 7 bases, with 4 bases between them. The CDR3: CSARDINEQFF. CDR3 nucleotide sequence: TGCAGTGCTAGAGATATAAATGAGCAGTTCTTC.

The rearrangement joins TRBV29-1 to TRBJ2-3; TRBD1 matches at 12 bases. The germline CDR1 and CDR2 sequences are SQVTM and ANQGSEA. The J segment lost 4 bases and the V segment lost 5 bases, leaving 4 bases of the junction unmatched. This CDR3 has 14 amino acids. CDR3 loop: CSVSGTGGPDTQYF. The CDR3, as DNA: TGCAGCGTTTCCGGGACAGGGGGCCCAGATACGCAGTATTTT.

This clone was detected only a few times. The J gene is TRBJ2-1, the V gene TRBV14; unclear D gene. The V gene's germline CDR1 is SGHDN and CDR2 FVKESK. Trimming left V 4 bases short and J 3 bases short, with 1 base between. This CDR3 comprises 11 residues. Here the CDR3 reads CASSRYNEQFF. CDR3 bases: TGTGCCAGCAGCCGCTACAATGAGCAGTTCTTC.

The chain combines TRBV5-1 with TRBJ2-2, with 9 bases identical to TRBD1. Germline trimming cut 4 bases from V and 7 bases from J; bases unmatched to any gene: 8. CDR1 and CDR2 (germline): SGHRS, YFSETQ. This CDR3 contains 15 residues. CDR3 sequence: CASSPWDRESGELFF. The CDR3 nucleotides read TGCGCCAGCAGCCCTTGGGACAGGGAAAGCGGGGAGCTGTTTTTT. Looking up the rest from reference TRBV5-1 and TRBJ2-2 gives the full variable domain: KAGVTQTPRYLIKTRGQQVTLSCSPISGHRSVSWYQQTPGQGLQFLFEYFSETQRNKGNFPGRFSGRQFSNSRSEMNVSTLELGDSALYLCASSPWDRESGELFFGEGSRLTVL.

The rearrangement links TRBV5-4 to TRBJ2-1, with 9 bases fitting TRBD2. Trimming took 4 bases from V and 8 from J; bases not matched to a gene: 13. The CDR3 is 16 amino acids. The germline V gene encodes CDR1 SGHNT and CDR2 YYREEE (reference sequence). CDR3 sequence (DNA): TGTGCCAGCAGCACCCCCCGTAGCGGGAGTGGGGATGAGCAGTTCTTC. Its protein product is CASSTPRSGSGDEQFF.